The sequence of this T cell receptor (beta chain) was determined in a study of shared clonotypes between healthy human individuals. Regarding the study as a whole: On the whole, naive subsets had larger estimated richness than memory subsets had. Several donors had roughly 5% of their naive CD4 clonotypes in common. Some clonotypes were shared by all four sorted-subset donors, while others were not shared. The non-shared ones had lower generation probabilities than the shared ones.

Concerning this clone: As yet, its antigen is unknown.

Per the original methods: Filtering differed, since immunoSEQ gave only junction sequences and no quality scores. Profiled with immunoSEQ multiplex PCR; TCRdb holds only in-frame clones, not every one. Clonal size and the V and J genes are those of that table, whereas D and trimming came from the DNA. This sample yields 550,000 to 700,000 clones, of which less than 80% are seen a single time; 1.5% to 2% belongs to the top ten. The sequence was collected from a woman aged 30 to 39 in good health. Sequencing was performed on memory CD4+ T cells sorted from blood. Subset of the sample: CD45RA-negative fraction.

The CDR3 bases are TGCGCCAGCAGCCCGGGGGACAGGGCGCAACAAGAGACCCAGTACTTC. It specifies CASSPGDRAQQETQYF. The chain couples TRBV5-1 to TRBJ2-5; 9 nucleotides agree with TRBD1. The CDR3 is 16 residues long. CDR1 and CDR2 (germline): SGHRS, YFSETQ. The trim removed 4 bases at V and 2 bases at J, leaving 9 bases unmatched.